This is a list of T cell receptor beta chains from one sample in a study of cytomegalovirus exposure and HLA in healthy donors. TCRdb's table, derived via immunoSEQ multiplex PCR, lists solely in-frame clones and lacks some. The sample contains about 120,000 clones, roughly 70% of which appear only once. The sequenced sample was PBMCs. Every receptor here comes from a man aged 35 to 55 in good health and CMV-seropositive. Each CDR3 is given with its conserved first and last residue. D genes are given only for firm matches. Clone size is given for some rows only: seen once, a few or many times, or a class if the clone is expanded.

length: 15
size: -
J: TRBJ1-5
V: TRBV5-1
D: TRBD1
CDR3: CASSLDRGMNQPQHF
DNA: TGCGCCAGCAGCTTGGACAGGGGAATGAATCAGCCCCAGCATTTT

length: 13
size: -
J: TRBJ2-1
V: TRBV7-2
D: -
CDR3: CASSSLKHNEQFF
DNA: TGTGCCAGCAGTTCGCTGAAGCACAATGAGCAGTTCTTC

length: 14
size: -
J: TRBJ1-5
V: TRBV7-2
D: -
CDR3: CASSLRGKDQPQHF
DNA: TGTGCCAGCAGCTTACGGGGGAAGGACCAGCCCCAGCATTTT

length: 17
size: -
J: TRBJ1-5
V: TRBV4-1
D: -
CDR3: CASSQEGTGPGNQPQHF
DNA: TGCGCCAGCAGCCAAGAGGGTACAGGGCCGGGTAATCAGCCCCAGCATTTT

length: 16
size: -
J: TRBJ2-5
V: TRBV14
D: -
CDR3: CASSQRGVAAQETQYF
DNA: TGTGCCAGCAGCCAAAGGGGAGTAGCGGCTCAAGAGACCCAGTACTTC

length: 14
size: -
J: TRBJ2-3
V: TRBV6-5
D: -
CDR3: CASTLSSSTDTQYF
DNA: TGTGCCAGCACCCTTAGTAGCAGCACAGATACGCAGTATTTT

length: 15
size: few
J: TRBJ1-2
V: TRBV6-1
D: -
CDR3: CASRLQGNIMDGYTF
DNA: TGTGCCAGCAGGCTACAGGGTAATATTATGGATGGCTACACCTTC

length: 14
size: -
J: TRBJ2-1
V: TRBV19
D: TRBD2
CDR3: CASSGSSGMNEQFF
DNA: TGTGCCAGTAGTGGGTCTAGCGGGATGAATGAGCAGTTCTTC

length: 18
size: -
J: TRBJ2-1
V: TRBV28
D: TRBD1
CDR3: CASRSGTGGRSSYNEQFF
DNA: TGTGCCAGCAGATCCGGGACAGGGGGCCGAAGCTCCTACAATGAGCAGTTCTTC

length: 14
size: -
J: TRBJ1-5
V: TRBV30
D: -
CDR3: CAWNRMQGDQPQHF
DNA: TGTGCCTGGAATAGGATGCAGGGTGATCAGCCCCAGCATTTT

length: 13
size: -
J: TRBJ2-7
V: TRBV6-5
D: -
CDR3: CASHQKAGNEQYF
DNA: TGTGCCAGCCATCAGAAGGCAGGGAACGAGCAGTACTTC

length: 17
size: -
J: TRBJ2-2
V: TRBV28
D: TRBD2
CDR3: CASSTTGTRRGTGELFF
DNA: TGTGCCAGCAGTACTACCGGGACTAGAAGGGGCACCGGGGAGCTGTTTTTT

length: 14
size: few
J: TRBJ2-5
V: TRBV28
D: TRBD1
CDR3: CASSWQRDRVNQYF
DNA: TGTGCCAGCAGTTGGCAGCGGGACAGGGTCAATCAGTACTTC

length: 15
size: -
J: TRBJ1-2
V: TRBV10-3
D: TRBD1
CDR3: CAIGQTGVGDVGYTF
DNA: TGTGCCATCGGACAGACAGGGGTAGGCGATGTGGGCTACACCTTC

length: 17
size: -
J: TRBJ2-1
V: TRBV2
D: TRBD2
CDR3: CASSDLERGSPYNEQFF
DNA: TGTGCCAGCAGTGATCTGGAGCGGGGGAGCCCCTACAATGAGCAGTTCTTC

length: 17
size: -
J: TRBJ2-2
V: TRBV9
D: -
CDR3: CASSVKEGELGTGELFF
DNA: TGTGCCAGCAGCGTAAAAGAAGGGGAATTAGGTACCGGGGAGCTGTTTTTT

length: 15
size: few
J: TRBJ2-7
V: TRBV6-5
D: TRBD1
CDR3: CASSYVGDSSYEQYF
DNA: TGTGCCAGCAGTTACGTAGGGGACAGCTCCTACGAGCAGTACTTC

length: 14
size: -
J: TRBJ2-7
V: TRBV2
D: TRBD2
CDR3: CASCGGLYSYEQYF
DNA: TGTGCCAGCTGCGGGGGGCTTTACTCCTACGAGCAGTACTTC

length: 14
size: -
J: TRBJ2-7
V: TRBV5-4
D: TRBD1
CDR3: CASSLGQGRHEQYF
DNA: TGTGCCAGCAGCCTGGGACAGGGGAGGCACGAGCAGTACTTC

length: 14
size: -
J: TRBJ2-7
V: TRBV2
D: -
CDR3: CASSDSRGLYEQYF
DNA: TGTGCCAGCAGTGACAGTCGCGGACTCTACGAGCAGTACTTC

length: 14
size: few
J: TRBJ1-1
V: TRBV7-8
D: -
CDR3: CASSSQGGNTEAFF
DNA: TGTGCCAGCAGCTCACAGGGTGGCAACACTGAAGCTTTCTTT

length: 16
size: once
J: TRBJ1-5
V: TRBV15
D: TRBD1
CDR3: CATSRDRTGGDQPQHF
DNA: TGTGCCACCAGCAGAGATCGCACAGGGGGGGATCAGCCCCAGCATTTT

length: 15
size: once
J: TRBJ1-6
V: TRBV7-9
D: -
CDR3: CASSLVGGFDSPLHF
DNA: TGTGCCAGCAGCTTGGTCGGGGGATTCGATTCACCCCTCCACTTT

length: 14
size: -
J: TRBJ1-1
V: TRBV10-2
D: TRBD1
CDR3: CASSENRGYTEAFF
DNA: TGCGCCAGCAGTGAGAACAGGGGATACACTGAAGCTTTCTTT

length: 16
size: -
J: TRBJ2-7
V: TRBV2
D: -
CDR3: CASSVRAPASTDEQYF
DNA: TGTGCCAGCAGTGTTCGAGCGCCCGCATCGACTGACGAGCAGTACTTC

length: 16
size: -
J: TRBJ2-1
V: TRBV28
D: -
CDR3: CASSGAGGILNNEQFF
DNA: TGTGCCAGCAGTGGCGCAGGGGGGATCTTGAACAATGAGCAGTTCTTC

length: 15
size: -
J: TRBJ2-3
V: TRBV6-1
D: -
CDR3: CASSHRQDPTDTQYF
DNA: TGTGCCAGCAGTCATAGACAGGATCCCACAGATACGCAGTATTTT

length: 15
size: few
J: TRBJ2-4
V: TRBV6-5
D: TRBD1
CDR3: CASSYEGAGKNIQYF
DNA: TGTGCCAGCAGTTACGAGGGGGCCGGCAAAAACATTCAGTACTTC

length: 16
size: -
J: TRBJ2-3
V: TRBV28
D: -
CDR3: CASSSSGLRFTDTQYF
DNA: TGTGCCAGCAGTTCCTCAGGACTGCGGTTCACAGATACGCAGTATTTT

length: 14
size: -
J: TRBJ1-5
V: TRBV4-1
D: -
CDR3: CASSLGRADQPQHF
DNA: TGCGCCAGCAGCCTGGGCAGGGCGGACCAGCCCCAGCATTTT

length: 15
size: -
J: TRBJ2-1
V: TRBV6-5
D: TRBD2
CDR3: CASSSSGRAQDEQFF
DNA: TGTGCCAGCAGCTCTAGCGGGAGGGCCCAGGATGAGCAGTTCTTC

length: 15
size: -
J: TRBJ2-7
V: TRBV25-1
D: TRBD2
CDR3: CASSEWTSGAYEQYF
DNA: TGTGCCAGCAGTGAATGGACTAGCGGGGCCTACGAGCAGTACTTC

length: 16
size: -
J: TRBJ2-7
V: TRBV7-9
D: TRBD2
CDR3: CASSSSLTSGPYEQYF
DNA: TGTGCCAGCAGCTCTTCTCTGACTAGCGGCCCCTACGAGCAGTACTTC

length: 15
size: -
J: TRBJ2-5
V: TRBV7-2
D: -
CDR3: CASSSTQGWSETQYF
DNA: TGTGCCAGCAGCTCGACACAGGGTTGGTCAGAGACCCAGTACTTC

length: 18
size: -
J: TRBJ1-2
V: TRBV6-4
D: TRBD1
CDR3: CASSDSRTGQGIGYGYTF
DNA: TGTGCCAGCAGTGACTCGAGGACGGGACAGGGTATCGGCTATGGCTACACCTTC

length: 15
size: -
J: TRBJ2-3
V: TRBV30
D: -
CDR3: CAWSVTGPYRDTQYF
DNA: TGTGCCTGGAGTGTAACCGGCCCGTACAGAGATACGCAGTATTTT

length: 14
size: -
J: TRBJ2-5
V: TRBV5-1
D: -
CDR3: CASANQGLQETQYF
DNA: TGCGCCAGCGCCAACCAGGGCCTACAAGAGACCCAGTACTTC

length: 14
size: -
J: TRBJ1-2
V: TRBV6-5
D: TRBD1
CDR3: CASKIEQGNYGYTF
DNA: TGTGCCAGCAAAATCGAACAGGGGAACTATGGCTACACCTTC

length: 15
size: -
J: TRBJ1-1
V: TRBV30
D: -
CDR3: CAWSLRGARSTEAFF
DNA: TGTGCCTGGAGTCTTCGTGGGGCGAGGAGCACTGAAGCTTTCTTT

length: 12
size: -
J: TRBJ2-7
V: TRBV19
D: -
CDR3: CASSQQGYEQYF
DNA: TGTGCCAGTAGTCAACAGGGATACGAGCAGTACTTC

length: 16
size: -
J: TRBJ1-5
V: TRBV11-2
D: -
CDR3: CARGGTATYSNQPQHF
DNA: TGTGCCAGGGGGGGGACGGCGACTTATAGCAATCAGCCCCAGCATTTT

length: 14
size: -
J: TRBJ1-5
V: TRBV6-1
D: TRBD1
CDR3: CASSSQGGNQPQHF
DNA: TGTGCCAGCAGTAGCCAGGGGGGCAATCAGCCCCAGCATTTT

length: 15
size: few
J: TRBJ2-6
V: TRBV27
D: TRBD1
CDR3: CATGQVRSGANVLTF
DNA: TGTGCCACGGGACAGGTCCGATCTGGGGCCAACGTCCTGACTTTC

length: 12
size: -
J: TRBJ2-3
V: TRBV19
D: -
CDR3: CASSASADTQYF
DNA: TGTGCCAGTAGCGCCTCAGCAGATACGCAGTATTTT

length: 13
size: -
J: TRBJ2-2
V: TRBV29-1
D: -
CDR3: CSVEEADTGELFF
DNA: TGCAGCGTTGAAGAAGCGGACACCGGGGAGCTGTTTTTT